The clone carrying this T cell receptor beta chain came up many times. Its antigen is not known. The data derive from a study of regulatory T cells in long-lasting Graves disease. Indicated time point: persistent/refractory GD, antithyroid drugs over 5 years with positive TRAb. The TCR library was prepared using RNA isolated from PBMCs. Arm-PCR of CDR3 regions with iRepertoire HTBI primers generated TCR beta libraries. TCRdb re-called the multiplex PCR reads through MiXCR, storing one row per CDR3 protein. Here the sample spans about 660,000 distinct CDR3 sequences, around 32% being singletons. The V gene lost 8 bases and the J gene lost 7 bases, with 20 bases spanning the gap. The CDR3 has 15 amino acids. Germline values: CDR1 SGHAT, CDR2 FQNNGV. General study points: Favored gene segments in persistent disease were TRBV28, TRBJ1-2 and TRBJ2-5. Persistent Graves' patients showed reduced TCR diversity versus newly diagnosed patients.

The receptor was isolated from a female donor with Graves disease. The J gene is TRBJ1-4, the V gene TRBV11-2; D remains unclear. Here the sequenced sample was peripheral blood mononuclear cells (PBMCs), taken when the disease was refractory, from a patient treated with antithyroid drugs. The CDR3 reads CASGDEGFIGEKLFF. CDR3 bases: TGTGCCAGCGGTGACGAGGGATTCATCGGTGAAAAACTGTTTTTT. Supplemented by reference TRBV11-2 and TRBJ1-4, the full variable domain reads EAGVAQSPRYKIIEKRQSVAFWCNPISGHATLYWYQQILGQGPKLLIQFQNNGVVDDSQLPKDRFSAERLKGVDSTLKIQPAKLEDSAVYLCASGDEGFIGEKLFFGSGTQLSVL.